The 25 T cell receptor beta chains below were found in one sample sequenced in a study of T cells after yellow fever vaccination. TCRdb re-called the 5' RACE reads through MiXCR, storing one row per CDR3 protein. The sample records about 31,000 distinct CDR3 sequences, roughly a tenth being singletons. The sample here was PBMCs, either bulk or a sorted T-cell subset (CD4+, CD8+, memory, or dextramer-sorted; not recorded which), taken less than 16 days after the first yellow fever vaccination. These receptors all stem from a young man who received the YFV17D yellow fever vaccine.

This clonotype came up many times. The chain is built from TRBV7-3 and TRBJ2-2, with TRBD1 identical over 9 bases. The CDR3 contains 16 residues. Losses at the gene ends were 5 bases for V and 5 bases for J; bases not matched to a gene: 9. From germline, CDR1 is SGHTA and CDR2 FQGTGA. CDR3: CASSLTGGDRTGELFF. In DNA form, the CDR3 reads TGTGCCAGCAGCCTTACAGGGGGCGATCGGACCGGGGAGCTGTTTTTT.

This clonotype was seen repeatedly, ten times or more. This sequence joins TRBV12-3 or TRBV12-4 and TRBJ1-1; no definite D call. Trimming stripped 7 bases from V and 3 bases from J, with 12 bases between. The CDR3 is 13 residues long. This CDR3 is CASTADRYTEAFF. The CDR3 DNA follows: TGTGCCAGCACCGCCGATAGGTACACTGAAGCTTTCTTT.

This clonotype was counted ten times or more. The chain carries TRBV11-1 and TRBJ2-7, with D maybe TRBD2 (6 bases). Germline V lookup: CDR1 SGHAT, CDR2 FQDESV (reference sequence). The CDR3 runs 14 residues. The V and J ends lost 3 bases and 5 bases respectively, with 14 bases between them. The CDR3 protein is CASSFGTWRDEQYV. DNA of the CDR3: TGTGCCAGCAGCTTTGGGACGTGGAGGGACGAGCAGTACGTC.

This clonotype was detected ten times or more. The V and J genes are TRBV5-1 and TRBJ1-1; 8 nucleotides line up with TRBD1. V lost 7 bases to trimming and J lost 1 base; unmatched junction nucleotides: 0. The CDR3 runs to 12 residues. Germline-derived CDR1 and CDR2 are SGHRS and YFSETQ. The CDR3 protein is CASGQGNTEAFF. Here the CDR3 DNA reads TGCGCCAGCGGACAGGGGAACACTGAAGCTTTCTTT.

This clonotype was counted many times. The rearrangement links TRBV6-5 to TRBJ2-1, with 10 bases fitting TRBD1. With 2 bases clipped from V and 6 bases from J, the junction kept 4 bases outside the gene matches. CDR1 and CDR2 (germline): MNHEY, SVGAGI. CDR3 length: 15 amino acids. The DNA of the CDR3 is TGTGCCAGCAGTTACAAGGACAGGGGGGCCAATGAGCAGTTCTTC. Encoded protein: CASSYKDRGANEQFF.

In its sample, this clonotype was seen many times. The chain carries TRBV6-2 or TRBV6-3 and TRBJ2-2, with D possibly being TRBD1 (6 bases). CDR1 and CDR2 from the germline V gene are MNHEY and SVGEGT. The CDR3 consists of 15 residues. V lost 8 bases and J lost 2, with 15 bases in between. CDR3 nucleotides: TGTGCCAGCCGAGGGGACATCGGAAACACCGGGGAGCTGTTTTTT. Residues: CASRGDIGNTGELFF.

This clonotype was recorded at least ten times. This sequence joins TRBV5-1 and TRBJ2-3, with a tentative D call TRBD2 (6 bases). The germline V and J ends were trimmed by 4 bases and 2 bases, with 11 bases remaining between them. CDR1 is SGHRS and CDR2 is YFSETQ in the germline V gene. The CDR3 covers 14 residues. The CDR3 reads CASSRRGDTDTQYF. CDR3 nucleotide sequence: TGCGCCAGCAGCCGGAGGGGTGACACAGATACGCAGTATTTT.

Ten or more counts support this clonotype. The chain couples TRBV6-1 to TRBJ1-1, with 11 positions matching TRBD1. Trimming cost V 7 bases and J 4 bases; bases outside gene matches: 5. CDR3 length: 14 amino acids. Per germline, CDR1 MNHNS and CDR2 SASEGT. CDR3 bases: TGTGCCAGCACCGGACAGGGGGCGGGCACTGAAGCTTTCTTT. This encodes CASTGQGAGTEAFF.

This clonotype was recorded at least ten times. V and J are TRBV20-1 and TRBJ2-1, with 14 bases lining up with TRBD2. The J segment lost 9 bases and the V segment lost 5 bases, leaving 6 bases of the junction unmatched. Germline V CDR1 and CDR2: DFQATT, SNEGSKA (reference sequence). The CDR3 consists of 14 residues. This chain's CDR3 is CSASGTSGGTEQFF. The CDR3 nucleotides are TGCAGTGCTTCCGGGACTAGCGGGGGTACTGAGCAGTTCTTC.

This clonotype was recorded many times. The rearrangement joins TRBV7-9 to TRBJ2-2; 9 bases line up with TRBD2. V trimming: 3 bases; J trimming: 0 bases; junction bases outside the gene matches: 2. This CDR3 comprises 16 residues. The germline V gene has CDR1 SEHNR and CDR2 FQNEAQ (reference sequence). CDR3: CASSFLAGANTGELFF. The CDR3 region has the DNA TGTGCCAGCAGCTTCTTAGCGGGGGCGAACACCGGGGAGCTGTTTTTT.

This clonotype was counted at least ten times. The chain has TRBV15 and TRBJ1-5, with D tentatively TRBD1 (6 bases). Germline values: CDR1 LNHNV, CDR2 YYDKDF (reference sequence). The CDR3 sequence is 17 residues long. The V gene lost 0 bases and the J gene lost 5 bases, with 17 bases spanning the gap. CDR3: CATSRDPGGGAYQPQHF. The DNA for the CDR3 is TGTGCCACCAGCAGAGATCCTGGGGGGGGGGCTTATCAGCCCCAGCATTTT.

This clonotype has a count of ten or more. The J gene is TRBJ2-3, the V gene TRBV7-2; 7 nucleotides match TRBD2. Germline trimming cut 0 bases from V and 2 bases from J; bases unmatched to any gene: 5. Germline loops: CDR1 SGHTA, CDR2 FQGNSA. This CDR3 is built from 16 residues. CDR3 in amino acids: CASSLARGDVTDTQYF. In DNA form, the CDR3 reads TGTGCCAGCAGCTTAGCACGGGGGGATGTCACAGATACGCAGTATTTT.

This clonotype has at least ten counts. The V and J genes are TRBV5-4 and TRBJ2-5; D is ambiguous. Germline V gene lookup returns CDR1 SGHNT and CDR2 YYREEE (reference sequence). Trimming left V 2 bases short and J 9 bases short, with 14 bases between. The CDR3 is 13 amino acids. In DNA form, the CDR3 reads TGTGCCAGCAGCTTTGAAATGGCTGAGGCCCAGTACTTC. It encodes CASSFEMAEAQYF.

Details on this clonotype: A much larger clone lies a single base off, so this may be a read error. The chain combines TRBV19 with TRBJ2-1; D might be TRBD1 (5 bases). CDR3 length: 13 amino acids. V dropped 4 bases and J dropped 7 bases, with 11 bases sitting between them. From germline, CDR1 is LNHDA and CDR2 SQIVND (reference sequence). CDR3 region: CASSRVRQNEQFF. The DNA of the CDR3 is TGTGCCAGTAGTAGGGTGAGACAGAATGAGCAGTTCTTC. Full variable domain (missing parts from reference TRBV19 and TRBJ2-1): DGGITQSPKYLFRKEGQNVTLSCEQNLNHDAMYWYRQDPGQGLRLIYYSQIVNDFQKGDIAEGYSVSREKKESFPLTVTSAQKNPTAFYLCASSRVRQNEQFFGPGTRLTVL.

Many counts were recorded for this clonotype. The chain links TRBV20-1 to TRBJ1-6; TRBD1 matches at 9 bases. The V gene end was trimmed by 4 bases and the J gene end by 6 bases; junction bases not matched to a gene: 7. This CDR3 has 15 residues. The germline V gene has CDR1 DFQATT and CDR2 SNEGSKA (reference sequence). The CDR3 is CSATAGDRANSPLHF. The CDR3 DNA is TGCAGTGCTACCGCGGGGGACAGGGCTAATTCACCCCTCCACTTT.

The table lists this clonotype with many counts. This chain uses TRBV6-5 with TRBJ2-3; D is unresolved. The CDR3 runs 15 residues. V lost 0 bases, J lost 1 base, and 8 bases lay in between. Per the germline V gene, CDR1 is MNHEY and CDR2 is SVGAGI. CDR3 protein: CASSYSLGRTDTQYF. The CDR3 DNA reads as TGTGCCAGCAGTTACTCGTTGGGCCGCACAGATACGCAGTATTTT.

The chain is built from TRBV19 and TRBJ1-5, with D maybe TRBD1 (5 bases). CDR3 length equals 15 residues. V gave up 6 bases and J gave up 1 base, with 13 bases separating them. Germline V gene sequence: CDR1 LNHDA, CDR2 SQIVND (reference sequence). The CDR3 DNA reads TGTGCCAGTAGCCCACAGGATTCCAGCAATCAGCCCCAGCATTTT. Protein: CASSPQDSSNQPQHF.

This clonotype was picked up many times. The rearrangement links TRBV7-2 to TRBJ2-4; TRBD2 matches at 7 bases. Germline V gene sequence: CDR1 SGHTA, CDR2 FQGNSA. There are 14 residues in the CDR3. J gave up 5 bases and V 0 bases, and 1 base lay outside the gene matches. The CDR3 nucleotides read TGTGCCAGCAGCTTAGCGGGGGGGGAAAACATTCAGTACTTC. It yields the protein CASSLAGGENIQYF.

This clonotype was counted ten times or more. The V gene is TRBV18, the J gene TRBJ1-2; 7 positions agree with TRBD1. Germline-derived CDR1 and CDR2 are KGHSH and LQKENI. The CDR3 spans 15 residues. The junction had 12 bases not matched to a gene; V was cut back by 6 bases and J by 5 bases. CDR3: CASSLEATGTYGYTF. CDR3 nucleotide sequence: TGTGCCAGCTCCCTGGAGGCGACAGGGACATATGGCTACACCTTC.

In its sample, this clonotype was seen many times. The chain uses TRBV5-1 and TRBJ1-6, with 7 bases fitting TRBD1. After removal of 0 bases from V and 13 bases from J, the junction contained 7 bases not matched to a gene. Germline V gene data show CDR1 as SGHRS and CDR2 as YFSETQ. The CDR3 totals 14 residues. CDR3 sequence: CASSLGDSLRPLHF. The DNA for the CDR3 is TGCGCCAGCAGCTTGGGGGACAGTTTAAGGCCCCTCCACTTT.

As for this clonotype: A read error is possible here, since a much larger clone lies one base away. This chain joins TRBV6-5 and TRBJ2-1, with TRBD1 identical over 8 bases. The germline V gene encodes CDR1 MNHEY and CDR2 SVGAGI. J lost 6 bases, V lost 2 bases, and 6 bases had no gene match. This CDR3 has 15 residues. CDR3 DNA: TGTGCCAGCAGTTACAAGGACAGGGTGGCCAATGAGCAGTTCTTC. Translation gives CASSYKDRVANEQFF.

This clonotype was detected many times. This chain uses TRBV10-3 with TRBJ2-7; D is possibly TRBD2 (6 bases). The CDR3 runs to 11 residues. With 10 bases removed from V and 3 bases from J, the gap between germline ends came to 10 bases. Germline V CDR1 and CDR2: ENHRY, SYGVKD. For the CDR3, the DNA is TGTGCCACCGACGGGGGCTACGAGCAGTACTTC. Protein sequence: CATDGGYEQYF.

This clonotype was picked up many times. The CDR3 nucleotides are TGTGCCAGCAGCCAAGGGTTCTACGAGCAGTACTTC. Translating it yields CASSQGFYEQYF. The chain links TRBV3-1 to TRBJ2-7; D gene unclear. The germline V gene encodes CDR1 LGHDT and CDR2 YNNKEL (reference sequence). V was cut by 1 base and J by 3 bases, with 4 bases left in between. The CDR3 extends over 12 amino acids.

This clonotype was recorded at least ten times. J is TRBJ2-3 and V is TRBV11-2; 12 nucleotides agree with TRBD2. This CDR3 has 19 amino acids. The germline V gene has CDR1 SGHAT and CDR2 FQNNGV. V dropped 4 bases and J dropped 5; count of bases not matched to a gene: 16. In nucleotides, the CDR3 is TGTGCCAGCAGCTCGCCGGAATTGACTAGCGGGGGAAGTCGAGATACGCAGTATTTT. Encoded protein: CASSSPELTSGGSRDTQYF.

This clonotype was counted between two and nine times. The chain uses TRBV18 and TRBJ2-2; TRBD1 aligns across 7 bases. CDR1 and CDR2 (germline): KGHSH, LQKENI. Losses at the gene ends were 5 bases for V and 4 bases for J; bases not matched to a gene: 7. The CDR3 runs to 15 residues. This CDR3 reads CASSARTGLTGELFF. The CDR3 DNA follows: TGTGCCAGCTCAGCCAGGACAGGACTCACCGGGGAGCTGTTTTTT.